A selection of T cell receptor beta chains follows, all from one sample in a study of metastatic and nonmetastatic thyroid tumors. TCRdb reprocessed the PCR reads via MiXCR. Of roughly 34,000 clones detected, less than 40% appear once; the ten largest clones hold approximately 22%. The sequenced sample consisted of tumor tissue. The receptors were sampled from a female donor with papillary thyroid cancer or a benign thyroid nodule (not recorded which). Some clones in this sample may be carry-over from other donors' samples. Each CDR3 is given with its conserved first and last residue. D genes are given only for firm matches. Rows give clone size only sometimes, using once, few, many, or a class for an expanded clone.

cdr3_length j_call d_call clone_size v_call cdr3_nt cdr3_aa
15 TRBJ1-3 . few TRBV25-1 TGTGCCAGCAGTGAATATGGCAGCTCTGGAAACACCATATATTTT CASSEYGSSGNTIYF
15 TRBJ2-7 TRBD2 . TRBV28 TGTGCCAGCAGTACCCCGGGAGGGATGTCCTACGAGCAGTACTTC CASSTPGGMSYEQYF
16 TRBJ2-7 . once TRBV7-8 TGTGCCAGCAGCTCAGTGGGTCGGGGCGCTACCTACGAGCAGTACTTC CASSSVGRGATYEQYF
12 TRBJ2-6 . many TRBV6-1 TGTGCCAGCCGAACAGGGGCCAACGTCCTGACTTTC CASRTGANVLTF
15 TRBJ1-2 . few TRBV19 TGTGCCAGTTCCTATAGGGGTACAGGGAACTATGGCTACACCTTC CASSYRGTGNYGYTF
14 TRBJ1-2 . once TRBV20-1 TGCAGTGCTAGAGATCACGTCCTTTTTCGGGGCTACACCTTC CSARDHVLFRGYTF
14 TRBJ2-3 TRBD2 few TRBV6-4 TGTGCCAGCAGTGAGCGGGAGGGCACAGATACGCAGTATTTT CASSEREGTDTQYF
14 TRBJ1-3 . . TRBV28 TGTGCCTCCAGGGGTCCAAACTCTGGAAACACCATATATTTT CASRGPNSGNTIYF
14 TRBJ1-2 . many TRBV12-3/TRBV12-4 TGTGCCAGCACCCCACCCAGGGTCGACTATGGCTACACCTTC CASTPPRVDYGYTF
15 TRBJ2-1 TRBD2 few TRBV6-4 TGTGCCAGCAGCCCAGCGGGCGGGGGTTACAATGAGCAGTTCTTC CASSPAGGGYNEQFF
13 TRBJ1-2 . few TRBV19 TGTGCCAGTAGCGTCGACAGGTTTTATGGCTACACCTTC CASSVDRFYGYTF
17 TRBJ1-1 . . TRBV6-6 TGTGCCAGCAGTTACTCTTTTGTCAGTCGTTCGAACACTGAAGCTTTCTTT CASSYSFVSRSNTEAFF
15 TRBJ1-5 TRBD1 . TRBV4-1 TGCGCCAGCAGCCGCGAGGACAGGGATTATCAGCCCCAGCATTTT CASSREDRDYQPQHF
13 TRBJ1-2 . . TRBV11-2 TGTGCCAGCATCCCGCTCGGGCGAGGTGGCTACACCTTC CASIPLGRGGYTF
13 TRBJ1-2 . few TRBV6-1 TGTGCCAGCAGTGAAATGAGGGGTGGCGGCTACACCTTC CASSEMRGGGYTF
13 TRBJ2-4 TRBD1 once TRBV28 TGTGCCAGCAGTCGACAGGGGAAAAACATTCAGTACTTC CASSRQGKNIQYF
13 TRBJ1-1 . once TRBV19 TGTGCCAGTAGGACGGACGGATACACTGAAGCTTTCTTT CASRTDGYTEAFF
15 TRBJ2-7 . . TRBV4-2 TGTGCCAGCAGCCAAGGACGGGAGAGCTCCTACGAGCAGTACTTC CASSQGRESSYEQYF
12 TRBJ1-1 . few TRBV6-1 TGTGCCAGCAGGGGGACGAACACTGAAGCTTTCTTT CASRGTNTEAFF
15 TRBJ1-2 TRBD1 . TRBV28 TGTGCCAGCAGTTTACGGACAGGGGGCTGGTATGGCTACACCTTC CASSLRTGGWYGYTF
13 TRBJ1-2 . . TRBV24-1 TGTGCCACCAGTGCAACAGGTGATCAGGGCTACACCTTC CATSATGDQGYTF
14 TRBJ1-2 TRBD1 . TRBV4-2 TGTGCCAGCAGCCAAGTAGACAGGGTAGATGGCTACACCTTC CASSQVDRVDGYTF
13 TRBJ2-1 . . TRBV5-1 TGCGCCAGCATCAGAGATCATAGCTATGAGCAGTTCTTC CASIRDHSYEQFF
14 TRBJ2-1 . . TRBV6-5 TGTGCCAGCAGTTACTCGGTCTCTGACGATGAGCAGTTCTTC CASSYSVSDDEQFF
15 TRBJ2-1 . few TRBV11-2 TGTGCCAGCAGCTTAGACTCGATTAACTTCAATGAGCAGTTCTTC CASSLDSINFNEQFF
15 TRBJ2-7 . . TRBV30 TGTGCCTGGAGCCTCGCCTGGTCAGCTGCCTACGAGCAGTACTTC CAWSLAWSAAYEQYF
16 TRBJ2-1 TRBD1 . TRBV11-2 TGTGCCAGCAGCTCACGGGGACAGGGCCCTTACAATGAGCAGTTCTTC CASSSRGQGPYNEQFF
13 TRBJ2-1 TRBD2 . TRBV19 TGTGCCAGTAGTATTACGGGGGGCAATGAGCAGTTCTTC CASSITGGNEQFF
12 TRBJ2-7 . . TRBV10-3 TGTGCCATCAGTGACAAAGGGTACGAGCAGTACTTC CAISDKGYEQYF
15 TRBJ1-3 . . TRBV7-8 TGTGCCAGCAGCTCTCGGACTATGTCTGGAAACACCATATATTTT CASSSRTMSGNTIYF
20 TRBJ2-3 TRBD2 . TRBV10-1 TGCGCCAGCAGTGAGATGGTGGAGGCCGGGAGGAGAATTAGCACAGATACGCAGTATTTT CASSEMVEAGRRISTDTQYF
16 TRBJ2-1 TRBD2 . TRBV6-4 TGTGCCAGCAGTCTTCCTAGCGGGAGCTCCTACAATGAGCAGTTCTTC CASSLPSGSSYNEQFF
17 TRBJ2-7 TRBD1 few TRBV6-6 TGTGCCAGCAGTTACTCTGGTAGGGGATTAGGACAGGCCAAGCAGTACTTC CASSYSGRGLGQAKQYF
16 TRBJ1-1 . once TRBV5-1 TGCGCCAGCAGCGGCCGACAGGTTAATGGTTACACTGAAGCTTTCTTT CASSGRQVNGYTEAFF
16 TRBJ2-2 . . TRBV15 TGTGCCACCAGCAGAGATTGGCCTCAGAACACCGGGGAGCTGTTTTTT CATSRDWPQNTGELFF
11 TRBJ2-1 TRBD1 few TRBV20-1 TGCAGTGGCAACAGGGGTCCTGAGCAGTTCTTC CSGNRGPEQFF
17 TRBJ1-1 TRBD1 . TRBV6-1 TGTGCCAGCAGTGAGGCCTGGTGGACAGGCGTTCACACTGAAGCTTTCTTT CASSEAWWTGVHTEAFF
13 TRBJ2-3 . . TRBV6-2/TRBV6-3 TGTGCCAGCAGGCCTACGGCCACAGATACGCAGTATTTT CASRPTATDTQYF
13 TRBJ2-7 TRBD1 . TRBV20-1 TGCAGTGCTACGGGACAGGGGATCCACGAGCAGTACTTC CSATGQGIHEQYF
15 TRBJ2-3 TRBD2 . TRBV6-1 TGTGCCAGCAGTTCCGGGACTAGCGGCACAGATACGCAGTATTTT CASSSGTSGTDTQYF
13 TRBJ1-2 . . TRBV4-3 TGCGCCAGCAGCCATGAGGTCGGGGATGGCTACACCTTC CASSHEVGDGYTF
12 TRBJ2-7 TRBD1 few TRBV6-1 TGTGCCAGCAGTGAATTAAGGGACAGCCTGTACTTC CASSELRDSLYF
15 TRBJ1-5 . . TRBV6-1 TGTGCCAGCATTCAACGAGGGCAGGGAGGCCAGCCCCAGCATTTT CASIQRGQGGQPQHF
14 TRBJ2-7 . many TRBV27 TGTGCCAGCAGTGCGTCCCCCAGGGACTACGAGCAGTACTTC CASSASPRDYEQYF
15 TRBJ1-6 TRBD1 . TRBV6-1 TGTGCCAGCAGTGGCGGGACAGATTATAATTCACCCCTCCACTTT CASSGGTDYNSPLHF
13 TRBJ1-2 . few TRBV28 TGTGCCAGCAGTTCACAGGGTACCTATGGCTACACCTTC CASSSQGTYGYTF
14 TRBJ1-2 . . TRBV5-1 TGCGCCAGCAGCTTTGGGGACGTGAAGGATGGCTACACCTTC CASSFGDVKDGYTF
14 TRBJ2-7 TRBD1 . TRBV5-1 TGCGCCAGCAGCAGGGGACAGGGAATTAACGAGCAGTACTTC CASSRGQGINEQYF
19 TRBJ2-7 TRBD2 few TRBV6-1 TGTGCCAGCAGGGAAGTCGGGACTAGCGGGAGAGAACGGCCCTACGAGCAGTACTTC CASREVGTSGRERPYEQYF
14 TRBJ1-5 . few TRBV12-3/TRBV12-4 TGTGCCAGCAGTTTTGAACAGTCGGCGGGACCCCAGCATTTT CASSFEQSAGPQHF
13 TRBJ2-7 . . TRBV18 TGTGCCAGCTCACCACCGGATACATTCGAGCAGTACTTC CASSPPDTFEQYF
13 TRBJ1-2 . . TRBV7-9 TGTGCCAGCAGCACACCGGTACAGTATGGCTACACCTTC CASSTPVQYGYTF
17 TRBJ2-3 TRBD1 . TRBV28 TGTGCCAGCAGTCGGGAACAGGGGGCAGGCCCCACAGATACGCAGTATTTT CASSREQGAGPTDTQYF
15 TRBJ2-2 . few TRBV20-1 TGCAGTGCCCCACTTCAGGGGGGGAGGACCGGGGAGCTGTTTTTT CSAPLQGGRTGELFF
15 TRBJ1-2 . . TRBV5-1 TGCGCCAGCAGCTTGGCGCCCTTCACCGGCGGTGGCTACACCTTC CASSLAPFTGGGYTF
15 TRBJ1-1 . . TRBV19 TGTGCCAGTAGTATGCAGGCGGGGAGAGGCACTGAAGCTTTCTTT CASSMQAGRGTEAFF
13 TRBJ1-2 . . TRBV6-1 TGTGCCAGCAGTGAAACGTGGAGCTATGGCTACACCTTC CASSETWSYGYTF